This T cell receptor beta chain was sequenced in a study of shared clonotypes between healthy human individuals (dated by TCRdb to the early 2020s). Regarding the research as a whole: A couple of women and a few men aged 18 to 49 years were included in the cohort. The study deeply sequenced blood TCR repertoires of five healthy adults to estimate repertoire size and the extent of clonotype sharing between individuals. Leukapheresis yielded between about 0.9 and 8.9 billion PBMCs per donor. To increase sequencing depth and limit assay-specific biases, TCR repertoire library preparation and sequencing were carried out by different laboratories using diverse techniques. For each donor, three plates each were used for CD4 naive and CD4 memory, two plates were used for CD8 naive, and one plate was used for CD8 memory.

TCR CDR3 regions were amplified from genomic DNA by multiplex PCR using the deep immunoSEQ assay. Extracted genomic DNA from each cell subset was distributed evenly across all wells of several immunoSEQ 96-well plates, and each plate was treated as a replicate. Each replicate PCR for sorted subsets received around 200 ng genomic DNA, equal to tens of thousands of T cell genomes. Purified libraries were quantified with a Qubit 3.0 fluorometer, sized on a Bioanalyzer 2100, and re-quantified with the KAPA Library Quantification kit. A separate single-read 150-cycle Illumina NextSeq 550 flow cell was used to sequence each immunoSEQ 96-well plate. Processing in the source paper ran as follows. The immunoSEQ output contained only junctional sequences without quality scores, so filtering could not match that applied to full-length reads. Sequences were annotated with PyIR, a Python wrapper for IgBLAST v1.9, using IMGT germline references to assign V/J genes and CDR3. Reads with weak V/J assignments (E-value above 1e-6), missing CDR3, stop codons, out-of-frame junctions, or ambiguous translated residues were removed. A V3J clonotype was defined by an identical inferred V gene, J gene, and CDR3 amino acid sequence. To compute the percentage overlap between repertoires, the number of shared unique clonotypes was divided by the size of the smaller repertoire. Three approaches were used to assess repertoire richness: RTK rarefaction, the Chao1 estimator, and Recon v2.1 estimates of unobserved clonotypes. Generation probabilities were computed with OLGA for all TCRbeta clonotypes obtained by the gDNA method from a handful of donors. TCRdb stores this immuneACCESS table with in-frame sequences only. Part of the clones is absent; in the studies checked, under half of the shortfall reflects unresolved V genes, and no reason is known for the rest. The DNA gave D and trimming, while V, J and clone size come from that table. The table for this sample lists about 2.1 million clones; around 93% of them were counted only once. Around 1.7% of the sample lies in the top ten.

CD8 naive samples consisted of CD45RO-negative cells that were positively selected for CCR7, yielding a CD45RA+CCR7+ population without TemRA cells. The donors were healthy, HIV-negative adults with no recently reported acute infections or vaccinations. Every donor was a Caucasian adult residing in Nashville, Tennessee, USA. Blood was obtained by leukapheresis, after which PBMCs were separated by Ficoll-Histopaque density gradient centrifugation and cryopreserved in liquid nitrogen vapor phase. Analytical flow cytometry was used to check the purity and quantity of each magnetically sorted T cell population. Each sorted fraction had its genomic DNA isolated and then quantified by UV absorbance on a Nanodrop 2000c. A note on this clone: Its antigen remains unidentified. Per-base quality was not reported, and no clone a single base away is much larger than it.

V is cut back by 4 bases and J by 9 bases, with 3 bases in the junction unmatched. Reading the germline V gene gives CDR1 MGHDK and CDR2 SYGVNS. The CDR3 runs 13 amino acids, cysteine and phenylalanine included. Only the CDR3 part of the read is kept: 39 bases, read in frame from the first base. Beyond this particular receptor, the publication reports: Roughly 5% of naive CD4, 3.5% of naive CD8, roughly 2.4% of memory CD4, and roughly 0.4% of memory CD8 clonotypes were shared across several donors. Naive subsets generally had larger estimated clonotype richness than memory subsets did. The genetic and exposure-history diversity represented was limited by the small number of donors. Compared with non-shared clonotypes, clonotypes shared by all four sorted-subset donors had higher generation probabilities. Only blood was sampled, and tissue TCR repertoires likely differ from those in blood. Pairwise subsampling led to the expectation that sequencing depth would affect the degree of clonotype sharing among donors. Even with the large sequencing depth, rarefaction of the sorted-subset datasets indicated that sequencing was incomplete.

This TCR came from a man younger than 35 in good health. Some clones in this sample may be carry-over from other donors' samples. Sample: naive CD8+ T cells from PBMCs. The cell subset or site label here, explained by the study, means: CD45RA+CCR7+. This chain is built from TRBV25-1 and TRBJ1-6; 7 bases in the middle match TRBD1. The CDR3 sequence is CASSGTGLSPLHF. At the DNA level, the sequence is TGTGCCAGCAGTGGGACAGGTCTTTCACCCCTCCACTTT.